Reported below is one T cell receptor (beta chain). The target of this receptor is not known. The read ends 3 residues early relative to the CDR3; the germline J gene fills the gap. TCR beta CDR3 regions were amplified by multiplex PCR from an average of roughly 1.1 ug genomic DNA per sample using the immunoSEQ assay. To correct primer bias, the assay used a complete synthetic TCR repertoire to set an amplification baseline. The amplicons were sequenced using the Illumina platform. Under the source paper's analysis protocol: Sequences were error-corrected by clustering with frequency ratios and a modified nearest-neighbor algorithm and were then analyzed in the immunoSEQ Analyzer with IMGT gene definitions. At each rarefaction depth, TCR richness and evenness were averaged across 20 rarefaction repeats, and samples with fewer sequences than that depth were excluded. Wilcoxon rank sum tests with FDR correction were used to compare relative abundances of V, D and J genes between the groups. Blinded duplicates gave an intraclass correlation of around 96% for TCR richness and an average of around 76% across 66 gene segments. Held by TCRdb, this immuneACCESS table contains in-frame sequences only and omits some clones. Under half of the omission traces to an unresolved V gene where checked; the cause of the rest is unknown. V and J calls and clone size are copied from that table; D and trimming were computed from the DNA. The sample's table covers tens of thousands of clones. Together, the top ten hold around 8% of the sample.

This sample is drawn from a study of T cells in women clearing cervical HPV infection (dated by TCRdb to the late 2010s). About the full investigation: Cases were approximately 25 women with histologically confirmed HPV16-related CIN3 or worse, including a couple of invasive cancers. Controls were 25 or so women whose single incident HPV16 infection cleared within 12 months without precancer or cancer developing. Blood from cases was collected at the visit where the lesion was first found, while blood from controls was collected once the infection could no longer be detected. Among cases, blood sampling came a median of approximately 150 days after lesion detection, with an interquartile range of roughly 85 to 220 days. HLA typing was available for only a few women, so HLA type could not be excluded as a confounder. This exploratory proof-of-principle case-control study, nested within the Guanacaste HPV Natural History Study in Costa Rica, compared TCR repertoires among women with different cervical HPV16 outcomes. Cases and controls were matched on year of sample collection and on age within five years. Median age was approximately 30 years in cases versus around 40 in controls, and baseline characteristics did not differ significantly. The parent cohort enrolled around 9,800 women aged 18 or older in Guanacaste, Costa Rica, during about 1992 to 1994 and followed them for approximately seven years. Five blinded duplicates per group were added as quality controls, so that approximately 60 samples were obtained: some 50 participants and some 10 replicates.

Every participant had a single incident cervical HPV16 infection, and women with prevalent HPV16 infections were excluded. Cervical HPV DNA was detected by MY09/MY11 PCR, and genotyping was performed by dot-blot hybridization. Roughly 15 mL of heparinized blood were centrifuged, and the buffy coat was aliquoted, frozen at -30°C, then stored at -80°C. QIAGEN kits were used to extract genomic DNA from buffy coat specimens. V is clipped by 10 bases and J by 6 bases, and the sequence between their germline boundaries is 22 bases long. The germline V gene supplies CDR1 MNHEY and CDR2 SVGEGT. Inclusive of the bounding cysteine and phenylalanine, the CDR3 is 15 residues long. Of the CDR3's DNA, 36 bases were read; they are in frame from base 1. Results the study describes overall, beyond this receptor: By combining richness with V gene abundances, random forest classifiers separated cases from controls with an estimated AUC of under 0.85. Lower TRBV6-7 relative abundance was observed in cases than in controls (about 0.1% versus 0.15%; Bonferroni P = 0.0008). Across sequencing depths, CIN3+ cases showed significantly higher TCR repertoire richness than controls, but evenness did not differ between the groups. T-cell numbers per sample were unknown, so richness differences could reflect varying T-cell content rather than repertoire biology. The cross-sectional design could not show whether the associations came before the infection or were a result of it, and neither effector/memory subsets nor HPV-specific T cells were isolated.

The receptor was derived from a woman between 18 and 75 years old with a cervical HPV16 infection that either progressed to CIN3+ or cleared (not recorded which). Recombination linked TRBV6-2 or TRBV6-3 to TRBJ2-1; the D gene is perhaps TRBD2, from 5 matching bases. Material for sequencing was blood buffy coat. The sequenced CDR3 bases are TGTGCCAACGACCATCGAGGGCCAGGAAGCAATGAG. Its protein reads: CANDHRGPGSNE. Given in full, the CDR3 is CANDHRGPGSNEQFF.